This TCR beta chain comes out of a study of blood T cell repertoires in COVID-19. Looking at the study overall: Whether acute or convalescent, the COVID-19 samples came from the United States, Italy and Spain. T cells, B-cell-depleted T cells, or PBMCs supplied cDNA or gDNA.

Seattle's enrolled individuals joined amid active infection and were then monitored longitudinally. Sequencing was performed with immunoSEQ multiplex PCR; in TCRdb, only in-frame clones are kept and a portion is missing. In the table there are 250,000 to 300,000 clones, roughly 90% of which are singletons. Trimming took 2 bases from V and 4 from J, leaving 14 bases between them. This CDR3 is 15 amino acids long. Germline V gene data show CDR1 as GTSNPN and CDR2 as SVGIG (reference sequence). The chain couples TRBV30 to TRBJ1-4, with a tentative D call TRBD1 (6 bases). The specimen was peripheral blood. This TCR was sampled from a woman in her 30s with COVID-19, enrolled during active disease. CDR3 bases: TGTGCCTGGAGTTTCAGGACAGCCCGTAATGAAAAACTGTTTTTT. Amino acids: CAWSFRTARNEKLFF.